The sequence of this T cell receptor (beta chain) was determined in a study of OX40 agonist ivuxolimab in advanced cancers. The germline V gene has CDR1 LGHNT and CDR2 FRNRAP. Trimming cost V 5 bases and J 8 bases; bases outside gene matches: 17. The CDR3 contains 17 residues. This clone has just a few counts. This table comes from immunoSEQ multiplex PCR, and its TCRdb copy is limited to in-frame clones, with some not included. Among some 19,000 clones listed, more than 75% were seen once. Sample: CD4+ or CD8+ T cells sorted from blood, taken in a trial of the OX40 agonist ivuxolimab. The chain carries TRBV12-5 and TRBJ1-1; 10 nucleotides line up with TRBD1. This clonotype was sampled from an adult with an advanced solid tumor such as melanoma, head and neck, liver or kidney cancer. The CDR3 loop reads CASGQNLRDRGIWEAFF. The CDR3 DNA is TGTGCTAGTGGTCAAAACTTAAGGGACAGGGGTATCTGGGAAGCTTTCTTT.